The 32 T cell receptor beta chains given below trace back to one sample, sequenced in a study of blood T cell repertoires in COVID-19 (dated by TCRdb to about 2020). The receptor library was made with the immunoSEQ multiplex PCR assay. What TCRdb holds here is the immuneACCESS table cut down to in-frame rearrangements. Part of the clones is not present; checked against another copy, under half of the missing clones reflect an unresolved V gene, and the others are unexplained. The sample has some 250,000 clones on record, about four fifths of them singletons. Approximately 5.9% of the sample belongs to the ten largest clones. Sequencing used peripheral blood. Receptor source: an elderly man with acute or convalescent COVID-19.

The chain links TRBV7-9 to TRBJ2-5; 11 nucleotides match TRBD2. Losses at the gene ends were 1 base for V and 4 bases for J; bases not matched to a gene: 2. This CDR3 comprises 15 residues. The germline gives CDR1 SEHNR, CDR2 FQNEAQ (reference sequence). This CDR3 reads CASSLELAGAETQYF. In DNA form, the CDR3 reads TGTGCCAGCAGCTTAGAACTAGCGGGAGCAGAGACCCAGTACTTC.

The V gene is TRBV6-1, the J gene TRBJ1-2, with D possibly matching TRBD1 (5 bases). Looked up from germline, CDR1 is MNHNS and CDR2 is SASEGT. Trimming took 2 bases from V and 6 from J, leaving 16 bases between them. This CDR3 contains 15 residues. CDR3 in amino acids: CASSERPTTANGYTF. The CDR3 region has the DNA TGTGCCAGCAGTGAACGGCCGACGACAGCAAATGGCTACACCTTC.

The genes are TRBV18 and TRBJ2-7; 7 bases map to TRBD2. V shed 2 bases and J 4 bases; nucleotides not matched to a gene: 8. Germline values: CDR1 KGHSH, CDR2 LQKENI. There are 15 residues in the CDR3. CDR3 loop: CASSPSGTGDYEQYF. The CDR3 DNA reads TGTGCCAGCTCACCAAGCGGGACGGGAGATTACGAGCAGTACTTC.

V usage is TRBV10-3 and J usage is TRBJ1-6, with 8 positions matching TRBD1. Losses at the gene ends were 5 bases for V and 9 bases for J; bases not matched to a gene: 12. This CDR3 has 16 residues. Looked up from germline, CDR1 is ENHRY and CDR2 is SYGVKD. Written as DNA, the CDR3 is TGTGCCATCAGTCCGACAGCCCAGGGGACAGGTTCACCCCTCCACTTT. Encoded protein: CAISPTAQGTGSPLHF.

V and J are TRBV6-2 or TRBV6-3 and TRBJ2-2; a weak D match, TRBD1 (5 bases). The CDR3 runs to 16 residues. Germline CDR1 is MNHEY and CDR2 is SVGEGT. V was pared by 6 bases and J by 4 bases, with 18 bases between. For the CDR3, the DNA is TGTGCCAGCAGCTATGGATTCCAGGGCCGCACCGGGGAGCTGTTTTTT. Protein: CASSYGFQGRTGELFF.

The CDR3 protein is CASSQEWLQPQHF. The DNA of the CDR3 is TGTGCCAGCAGCCAAGAGTGGCTTCAGCCCCAGCATTTT. The chain recombines TRBV3-1 (or the pseudogene TRBV3-2) with TRBJ1-5, with no clear D. The germline V gene encodes CDR1 LGHDT and CDR2 YNNKEL (reference sequence). The V end lost 0 bases, the J end lost 6 bases, and 6 bases lay between the germline ends. The CDR3 totals 13 residues.

The chain employs TRBV5-6 and TRBJ1-1, with 8 bases aligning to TRBD1. The length of the CDR3 is 12 residues. The germline gives CDR1 SGHDT, CDR2 YYEEEE. V shed 4 bases, J shed 9 bases, and the junction held 5 bases outside the gene matches. The CDR3 loop is CASSPRTGQAFF. The DNA for the CDR3 is TGTGCCAGCAGCCCAAGGACAGGGCAAGCTTTCTTT. Using reference TRBV5-6 and TRBJ1-1 for the parts outside the CDR3, the full variable domain is DAGVTQSPTHLIKTRGQQVTLRCSPKSGHDTVSWYQQALGQGPQFIFQYYEEEERQRGNFPDRFSGHQFPNYSSELNVNALLLGDSALYLCASSPRTGQAFFGQGTRLTVV.

This chain uses TRBV7-8 with TRBJ2-1; perhaps TRBD2 as D (5 bases). Germline lookup yields CDR1 SGHVS and CDR2 FQNEAQ. V was shortened by 1 base and J by 7 bases, with 11 bases between the two germline ends. The CDR3 covers 14 residues. CDR3 sequence reads: CASSLDGSVNEQFF. The CDR3 nucleotides are TGTGCCAGCAGCTTAGATGGGAGTGTGAATGAGCAGTTCTTC.

This chain links TRBV19 with TRBJ2-1; TRBD2 matches 7 bases. This CDR3 has 13 residues. Germline CDR1 reads LNHDA; CDR2 reads SQIVND (reference sequence). The trim removed 7 bases at V and 4 bases at J, leaving 4 bases unmatched. CDR3 in amino acids: CASTRSGYNEQFF. The CDR3 bases are TGTGCCAGTACCCGTAGCGGGTACAATGAGCAGTTCTTC.

CDR3 nucleotides: TGCCGTGCGGATCTCAGGAACACTGAAGCTTTCTTT. Residues: CRADLRNTEAFF. The chain couples TRBV29-1 to TRBJ1-1; D unresolved. This CDR3 has 12 residues. Germline V gene lookup returns CDR1 SQVTM and CDR2 ANQGSEA. The complete variable domain, with remaining parts taken from reference TRBV29-1 and TRBJ1-1, reads SAVISQKPSRDICQRGTSLTIQCQVDSQVTMMFWYRQQPGQSLTLIATANQGSEATYESGFVIDKFPISRPNLTFSTLTVSNMSPEDSSIYLCRADLRNTEAFFGQGTRLTVV.

The rearrangement links TRBV11-2 to TRBJ2-1, with 7 bases identical to TRBD1. V was pared by 7 bases and J by 2 bases, with 5 bases of the junction left unmatched. The CDR3 runs 14 residues. The germline CDR1 and CDR2 sequences are SGHAT and FQNNGV. CDR3 DNA: TGTGCCAGCACACCCGGGACAGCCTACAATGAGCAGTTCTTC. Its protein is CASTPGTAYNEQFF.

This clone was counted a single time. The chain recombines TRBV6-5 with TRBJ2-6; D might be TRBD1 (5 bases). Trimming pared 6 bases from V and 4 bases from J, leaving 13 bases between. The CDR3 contains 15 residues. CDR1 is MNHEY and CDR2 is SVGAGI in the germline V gene. The CDR3 nucleotides read TGTGCCAGCAGCAGGTCAGGGCTCGGGGCCAACGTCCTGACTTTC. Its translation: CASSRSGLGANVLTF.

This clone was seen a single time. The chain has TRBV27 and TRBJ2-7, with TRBD1 matching over 10 bases. Per the germline V gene, CDR1 is MNHEY and CDR2 is SMNVEV (reference sequence). With V trimmed by 2 bases and J by 3 bases, 1 base remained unmatched. This CDR3 region has 14 residues. In DNA, the CDR3 is TGTGCCAGCAGTTTAGGGGACAGGGGCTACGAGCAGTACTTC. It translates to CASSLGDRGYEQYF.

The V call is TRBV27, the J call TRBJ2-1; 12 bases match TRBD2. The V and J ends lost 6 bases and 4 bases, in that order; junction bases with no gene match: 7. From germline, CDR1 is MNHEY and CDR2 SMNVEV (reference sequence). This CDR3 spans 16 amino acids. CDR3 in DNA: TGTGCCAGCAGCCTAGGGGGGACTAGCGGGTACAATGAGCAGTTCTTC. Its translation: CASSLGGTSGYNEQFF.

J is TRBJ1-2 and V is TRBV5-4; D ambiguous. CDR3 length: 14 residues. Deletions cut 1 base from V and 1 base from J, with 8 bases between. Germline V gene lookup returns CDR1 SGHNT and CDR2 YYREEE (reference sequence). CDR3 in DNA: TGTGCCAGCAGCTTGTCGAACTATAACTATGGCTACACCTTC. Its translation: CASSLSNYNYGYTF. Together with reference TRBV5-4 and TRBJ1-2, the CDR3 gives the full variable domain: ETGVTQSPTHLIKTRGQQVTLRCSSQSGHNTVSWYQQALGQGPQFIFQYYREEENGRGNFPPRFSGLQFPNYSSELNVNALELDDSALYLCASSLSNYNYGYTFGSGTRLTVV.

The chain recombines TRBV18 with TRBJ2-3; TRBD1 is a possible D gene (6 bases). The CDR3 spans 14 residues. V was clipped by 3 bases and J by 6 bases, with 13 bases between them. Germline CDR1 KGHSH, CDR2 LQKENI. In nucleotides, the CDR3 is TGTGCCAGCTCACCGTTGGGGGCCGCGGATACGCAGTATTTT. Translation: CASSPLGAADTQYF.

The chain carries TRBV6-5 and TRBJ2-1, with D possibly matching TRBD1 (6 bases). This CDR3 spans 15 amino acids. V was shortened by 0 bases and J by 7 bases, with 13 bases between the two germline ends. Germline assignment: CDR1 MNHEY and CDR2 SVGAGI. CDR3 amino acids: CASSYSIQGTNEQFF. The CDR3 DNA follows: TGTGCCAGCAGTTACTCGATCCAGGGGACGAATGAGCAGTTCTTC.

The rearrangement links TRBV7-2 to TRBJ2-7; TRBD1 matches at 7 bases. Germline trimming cut 2 bases from V and 2 bases from J; bases unmatched to any gene: 6. The germline gives CDR1 SGHTA, CDR2 FQGNSA. CDR3 length equals 15 residues. The CDR3: CASSLSGQATYEQYF. The DNA for the CDR3 is TGTGCCAGCAGCTTAAGCGGACAGGCTACCTACGAGCAGTACTTC.

J is TRBJ2-7 and V is TRBV5-6; a weak D match, TRBD2 (6 bases). The CDR3 consists of 12 residues. Trimming left V 0 bases short and J 6 bases short, with 7 bases between. The germline gives CDR1 SGHDT, CDR2 YYEEEE. CDR3 sequence reads: CASSLGLGEQYF. The CDR3 DNA reads as TGTGCCAGCAGCTTGGGACTAGGCGAGCAGTACTTC.

The rearrangement uses TRBV20-1 and TRBJ2-3; D is unresolved. CDR1 is DFQATT, CDR2 SNEGSKA, per germline (reference sequence). V lost 5 bases and J 4 bases, leaving 7 bases between the germline ends. The CDR3 runs to 11 residues. CDR3 in amino acids: CSAELADTQYF. The CDR3 DNA reads as TGCAGTGCTGAGCTAGCAGATACGCAGTATTTT.

The chain employs TRBV5-1 and TRBJ2-1, with a tentative D call TRBD1 (5 bases). Looked up from germline, CDR1 is SGHRS and CDR2 is YFSETQ. The CDR3 spans 14 residues. V dropped 0 bases and J dropped 4 bases, with 8 bases sitting between them. The DNA for the CDR3 is TGCGCCAGCAGCTTGGGACAGATGTACAATGAGCAGTTCTTC. It is translated as CASSLGQMYNEQFF.

This clone was recorded only once. This chain links TRBV6-4 with TRBJ2-1; 11 bases line up with TRBD2. V was pared by 4 bases and J by 4 bases, with 12 bases of the junction left unmatched. The V gene's germline CDR1 is MRHNA and CDR2 SNTAGT. The CDR3 has 18 amino acids. The CDR3 DNA follows: TGTGCCAGCAGTGGCCAGGGGGCTAGCGGGGGGAAGTACAATGAGCAGTTCTTC. This encodes CASSGQGASGGKYNEQFF.

This CDR3 reads CASQKNTEAFF. DNA of the CDR3: TGTGCCAGCCAGAAGAACACTGAAGCTTTCTTT. The rearrangement links TRBV12-3 or TRBV12-4 to TRBJ1-1; D is unresolved. V lost 8 bases to trimming and J lost 1 base, with 5 bases between them. CDR3 length: 11 amino acids.

The gene calls are TRBV3-1 (or the pseudogene TRBV3-2) and TRBJ2-5; TRBD2 aligns across 14 bases. V was clipped by 3 bases and J by 5 bases; unmatched bases: 11. Germline CDR1 reads LGHDT; CDR2 reads YNNKEL (reference sequence). The CDR3 totals 18 residues. The CDR3 here is CASSHGRTSGRSWETQYF. The CDR3 nucleotides are TGTGCCAGCAGCCACGGAAGGACTAGCGGGAGGTCTTGGGAGACCCAGTACTTC.

This sequence joins TRBV6-5 and TRBJ1-5, with D possibly TRBD1 on 5 matching bases. Germline CDR1 and CDR2: MNHEY and SVGAGI. V lost 11 bases and J 5 bases, leaving 13 bases between the germline ends. CDR3 size: 12 residues. The CDR3 nucleotides are TGTGCCGGGGCCTCGGGGGATCAGCCCCAGCATTTT. Amino acids: CAGASGDQPQHF.

This clone has a count of ten or more. This chain joins TRBV25-1 and TRBJ2-3, with TRBD2 matching 7 bases. Trimming cost V 3 bases and J 1 base; bases outside gene matches: 7. CDR3 length: 16 amino acids. Germline lookup yields CDR1 MGHDK and CDR2 SYGVNS. The CDR3 DNA is TGTGCCAGCAGTGAGGGACTATCGCCTGGCACAGATACGCAGTATTTT. Protein product: CASSEGLSPGTDTQYF.

The chain couples TRBV5-1 to TRBJ1-1; unclear D gene. This CDR3 spans 13 amino acids. Germline loops: CDR1 SGHRS, CDR2 YFSETQ. V was pared by 4 bases and J by 1 base, with 8 bases between. The CDR3 nucleotides read TGCGCCAGCAGCCACTCTGCGAACACTGAAGCTTTCTTT. As protein: CASSHSANTEAFF. Combining the CDR3 with reference TRBV5-1 and TRBJ1-1 gives the whole variable domain KAGVTQTPRYLIKTRGQQVTLSCSPISGHRSVSWYQQTPGQGLQFLFEYFSETQRNKGNFPGRFSGRQFSNSRSEMNVSTLELGDSALYLCASSHSANTEAFFGQGTRLTVV.

V and J are TRBV28 and TRBJ2-5; 9 nucleotides align to TRBD1. The CDR3 spans 14 residues. CDR1 is MDHEN, CDR2 SYDVKM, per germline. V gave up 3 bases and J gave up 5 bases; unmatched junction bases: 4. CDR3 in amino acids: CASSLGQGYETQYF. The CDR3 nucleotides are TGTGCCAGCAGTTTGGGACAGGGTTACGAGACCCAGTACTTC.

This chain connects TRBV5-1 to TRBJ1-5, with 11 bases lining up with TRBD1. Germline V lookup: CDR1 SGHRS, CDR2 YFSETQ. With V trimmed by 4 bases and J by 3 bases, 6 bases remained unmatched. CDR3 length equals 16 residues. CDR3 DNA: TGCGCCAGCAGCCAGGGGACAGGGGGTCCCAATCAGCCCCAGCATTTT. This encodes CASSQGTGGPNQPQHF.

V and J are TRBV5-4 and TRBJ2-7; D perhaps matches TRBD1 (5 bases). V shed 1 base and J shed 1 base, with 6 bases lying between them. CDR1 SGHNT and CDR2 YYREEE come from the germline V gene (reference sequence). CDR3 length equals 13 residues. The CDR3 reads CASSLQGSYEQYF. CDR3 sequence (DNA): TGTGCCAGCAGCTTGCAGGGTTCCTACGAGCAGTACTTC.

This rearrangement joins TRBV19 to TRBJ1-4; 9 nucleotides align to TRBD1. Looked up from germline, CDR1 is LNHDA and CDR2 is SQIVND (reference sequence). Trimming at V came to 6 bases and at J to 7 bases, leaving 3 bases not matched to a gene. The CDR3 is 13 residues long. CDR3 sequence: CASRGTGTEKLFF. The DNA for the CDR3 is TGTGCCAGTAGGGGGACAGGGACTGAAAAACTGTTTTTT.

This clone was seen just once. The rearrangement uses TRBV7-2 and TRBJ2-7; tentatively, D is TRBD2 (5 bases). The CDR3 spans 12 residues. The V gene's germline CDR1 is SGHTA and CDR2 FQGNSA. Between the trimmed V and J ends, which lost 4 bases and 10 bases, there was a span of 14 bases. In DNA form, the CDR3 reads TGTGCCAGCAGCTCATTACGGGGTAGACAGTACTTC. As protein: CASSSLRGRQYF.